The following is a T cell receptor (beta chain) sequence with its context. Its cognate antigen is unknown. V lost 2 bases to trimming and J lost 3 bases; unmatched junction nucleotides: 14. Per germline, CDR1 SGHDT and CDR2 YYEEEE. CDR3 size: 17 residues. PCR involved 60 Vbeta and 13 Jbeta primers. Method: immunoSEQ multiplex PCR; TCRdb's copy keeps in-frame clones and lacks some. The profile shows under 250,000 clones, roughly 79% of them singletons. The record originates from a study of cytomegalovirus exposure and HLA in healthy donors. Study findings and constraints: A highly shared variant cluster was judged a likely technical artifact. Cytomegalovirus status was reportedly diagnosed by the classifier with high sensitivity and specificity. Some V segments could not be told apart, so they were left out, TRBV6-2 and TRBV6-3 among them.

The sequencing sample was made of PBMCs. This clonotype originated in a man aged 25-40 years in good health and CMV-seronegative. V usage is TRBV5-6 and J usage is TRBJ2-7, with 7 bases fitting TRBD2. This chain's CDR3 is CASSLFRGVGGIYEQYF. CDR3 sequence (DNA): TGTGCCAGCAGCTTATTCCGGGGGGTTGGCGGGATCTACGAGCAGTACTTC.